This T cell receptor beta chain was recorded in a study of identical twins. V gave up 0 bases and J gave up 3 bases, with 13 bases separating them. The V gene's germline CDR1 is LGHNA and CDR2 YSLEER. The CDR3 length is 16 residues. TCRdb redid the calling of the 5' RACE reads with MiXCR, one entry per CDR3 protein. The sample has 350,000 to 500,000 distinct CDR3 sequences, around a sixth seen once. This clonotype was picked up a small number of times. Antigen specificity is unknown. Study-level points and caveats: Recombination models fit unrelated individuals' TCR alpha sharing but underestimated twins'.

The sequencing input was naive T cells sorted from blood. The genes are TRBV4-3 and TRBJ2-3; possibly TRBD1 for D (5 bases). The sequence was obtained from a man between 50 and 59 years old in good health. CDR3: CASSQDLQGGTDTQYF. Here the CDR3 DNA reads TGCGCCAGCAGCCAAGATCTGCAGGGTGGGACAGATACGCAGTATTTT.